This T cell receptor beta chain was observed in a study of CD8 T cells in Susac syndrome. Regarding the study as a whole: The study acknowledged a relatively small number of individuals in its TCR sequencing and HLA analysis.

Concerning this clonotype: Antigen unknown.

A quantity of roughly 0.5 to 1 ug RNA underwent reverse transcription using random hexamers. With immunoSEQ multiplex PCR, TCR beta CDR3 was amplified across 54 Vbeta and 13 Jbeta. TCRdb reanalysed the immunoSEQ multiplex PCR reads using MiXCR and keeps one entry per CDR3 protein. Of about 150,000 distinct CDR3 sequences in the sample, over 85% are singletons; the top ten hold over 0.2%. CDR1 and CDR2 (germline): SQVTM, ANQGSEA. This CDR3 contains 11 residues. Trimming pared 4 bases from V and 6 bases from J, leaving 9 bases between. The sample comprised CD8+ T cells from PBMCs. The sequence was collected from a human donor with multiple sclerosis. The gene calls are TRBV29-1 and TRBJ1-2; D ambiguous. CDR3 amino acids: CSVGLRDGYTF. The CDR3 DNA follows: TGCAGCGTTGGGCTTCGGGATGGCTACACCTTC.